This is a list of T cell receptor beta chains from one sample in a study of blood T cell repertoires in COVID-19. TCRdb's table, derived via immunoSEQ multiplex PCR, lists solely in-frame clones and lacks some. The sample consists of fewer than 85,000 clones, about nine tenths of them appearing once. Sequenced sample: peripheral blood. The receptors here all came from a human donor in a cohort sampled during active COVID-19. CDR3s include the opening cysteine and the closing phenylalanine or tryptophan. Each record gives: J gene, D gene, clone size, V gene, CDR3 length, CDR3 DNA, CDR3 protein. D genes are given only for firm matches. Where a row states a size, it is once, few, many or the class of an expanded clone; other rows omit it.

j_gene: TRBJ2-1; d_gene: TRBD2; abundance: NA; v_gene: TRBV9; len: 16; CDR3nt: TGTGCCAGCAGCGAATCCGGGACTAGCTCCTACAATGAGCAGTTCTTC; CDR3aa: CASSESGTSSYNEQFF
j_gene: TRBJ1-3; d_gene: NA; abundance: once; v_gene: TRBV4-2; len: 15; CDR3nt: TGTGCCAGCAGGGCCACAGGGATTTCTGGAAACACCATATATTTT; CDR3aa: CASRATGISGNTIYF
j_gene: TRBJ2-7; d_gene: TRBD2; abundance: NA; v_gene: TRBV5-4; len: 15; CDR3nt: TGTGCCAGCAGCTCGAGTGGGACTAGCGGGTACGAGCAGTACTTC; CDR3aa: CASSSSGTSGYEQYF
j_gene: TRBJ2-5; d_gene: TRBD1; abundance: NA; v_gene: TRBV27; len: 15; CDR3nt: TGTGCCAGTCTCAAGACAGGGGCTACCCAAGAGACCCAGTACTTC; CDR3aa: CASLKTGATQETQYF
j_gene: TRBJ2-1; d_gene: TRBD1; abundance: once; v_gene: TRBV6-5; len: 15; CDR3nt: TGTGCCAGCAGTTACTTGACAGGGACCTACAATGAGCAGTTCTTC; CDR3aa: CASSYLTGTYNEQFF
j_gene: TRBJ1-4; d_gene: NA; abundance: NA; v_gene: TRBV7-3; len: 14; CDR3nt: TGTGCCAGCAGCTTAGAAGGATCGGGGGGAAAACTGTTTTTT; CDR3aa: CASSLEGSGGKLFF
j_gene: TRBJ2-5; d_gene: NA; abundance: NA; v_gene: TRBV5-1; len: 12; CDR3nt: TGCGCCAGCAGGGATGCGGGAGAGACCCAGTACTTC; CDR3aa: CASRDAGETQYF
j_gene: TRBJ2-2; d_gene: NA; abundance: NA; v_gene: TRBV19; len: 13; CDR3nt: TGTGCCAGCAGAGGAGTGAACACCGGGGAGCTGTTTTTT; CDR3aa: CASRGVNTGELFF
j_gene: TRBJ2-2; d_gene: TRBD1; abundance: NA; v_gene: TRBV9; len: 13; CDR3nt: TGTGCCAGCAGCGACAGGGGCACCGGGGAGCTGTTTTTT; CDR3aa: CASSDRGTGELFF
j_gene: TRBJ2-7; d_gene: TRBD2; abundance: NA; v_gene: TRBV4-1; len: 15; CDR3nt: TGCGCCAGCAGCCAAGTGGCACTAGCGAGCGACGAGCAGTACTTC; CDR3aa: CASSQVALASDEQYF
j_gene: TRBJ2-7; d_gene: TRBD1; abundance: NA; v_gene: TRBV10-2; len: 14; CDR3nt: TGCGCCACCGTCGGGACAGCGAACCGGGACGAGCAGTACTTC; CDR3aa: CATVGTANRDEQYF
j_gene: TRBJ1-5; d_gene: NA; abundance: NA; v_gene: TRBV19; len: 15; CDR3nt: TGTGCCAGTAGTATGAGCAGGGCGGACAATCAGCCCCAGCATTTT; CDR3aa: CASSMSRADNQPQHF
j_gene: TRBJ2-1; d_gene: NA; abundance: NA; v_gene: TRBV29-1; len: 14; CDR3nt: TGCAGCGCCCACCGGGACTCGCGTTACAATGAGCAGTTCTTC; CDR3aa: CSAHRDSRYNEQFF
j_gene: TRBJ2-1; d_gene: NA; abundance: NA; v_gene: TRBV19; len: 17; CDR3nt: TGTGCCAGTAGTCCGGGGACTTTTGCAGTAAGAGACAATGAGCAGTTCTTC; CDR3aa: CASSPGTFAVRDNEQFF
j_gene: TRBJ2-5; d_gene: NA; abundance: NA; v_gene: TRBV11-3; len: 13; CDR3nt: TGTGCCAGCAGCCCAACCCATACAGGTTCCCAGTACTTC; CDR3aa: CASSPTHTGSQYF
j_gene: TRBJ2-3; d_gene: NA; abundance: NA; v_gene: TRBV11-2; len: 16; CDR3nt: TGTGCCAGCAGCTTAAGGCACGGACAGCGCACAGATACGCAGTATTTT; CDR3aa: CASSLRHGQRTDTQYF
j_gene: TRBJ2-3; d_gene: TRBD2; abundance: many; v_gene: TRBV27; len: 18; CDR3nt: TGTGCCAGCAGTTTGGGACTAGCGGGGGGGCGGTCCCCAGGTACGCAGTATTTT; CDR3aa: CASSLGLAGGRSPGTQYF
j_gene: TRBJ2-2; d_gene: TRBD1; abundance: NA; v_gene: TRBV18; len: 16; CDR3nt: TGTGCCAGCTCACCAACGACAGGGGGCAGCACCGGGGAGCTGTTTTTT; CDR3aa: CASSPTTGGSTGELFF
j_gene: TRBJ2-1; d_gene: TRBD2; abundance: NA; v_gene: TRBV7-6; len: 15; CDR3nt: TGTGCCAGCAGCCAGACCGCGGGAGCGATCAATGAGCAGTTCTTC; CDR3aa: CASSQTAGAINEQFF
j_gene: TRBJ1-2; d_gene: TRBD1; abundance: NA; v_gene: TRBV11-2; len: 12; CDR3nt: TGTGCCAGCAGCCAGGGGGACTATGGCTACACCTTC; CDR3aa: CASSQGDYGYTF
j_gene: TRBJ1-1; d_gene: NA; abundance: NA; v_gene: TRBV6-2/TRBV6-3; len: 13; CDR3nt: TGTGCCAGCAGTTATATGAGGAACACTGAAGCTTTCTTT; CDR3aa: CASSYMRNTEAFF
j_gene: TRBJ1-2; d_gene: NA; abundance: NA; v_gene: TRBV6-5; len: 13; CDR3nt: TGTGCCAGCAGACCTAACGGGAACTATGGCTACACCTTC; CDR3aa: CASRPNGNYGYTF
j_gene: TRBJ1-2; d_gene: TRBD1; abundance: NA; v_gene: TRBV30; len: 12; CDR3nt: TGTGCCTGGAGCGCGGACAGGGGAGGCTACACCTTC; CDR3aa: CAWSADRGGYTF
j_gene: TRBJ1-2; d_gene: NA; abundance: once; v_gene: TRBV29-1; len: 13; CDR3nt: TGCAGCGTTGATGGGGCAGCCCGGGATGGCTACACCTTC; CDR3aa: CSVDGAARDGYTF
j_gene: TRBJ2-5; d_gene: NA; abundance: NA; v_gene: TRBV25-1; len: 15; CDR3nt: TGTGCCAGCAGTGAAAGTCACAGGGCACAAGAGACCCAGTACTTC; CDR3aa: CASSESHRAQETQYF
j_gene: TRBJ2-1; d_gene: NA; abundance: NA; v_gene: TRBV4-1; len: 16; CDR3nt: TGCGCCAGCAGCCAAGGCGAACAGCTGCTCTCCAATGAGCAGTTCTTC; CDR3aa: CASSQGEQLLSNEQFF
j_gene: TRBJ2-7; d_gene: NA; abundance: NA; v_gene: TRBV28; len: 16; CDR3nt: TGTGCCAGCAGTTTGACCCCCGCCGGACAGACCTACGAGCAGTACTTC; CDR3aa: CASSLTPAGQTYEQYF
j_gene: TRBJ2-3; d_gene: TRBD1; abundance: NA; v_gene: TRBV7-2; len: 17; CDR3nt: TGTGCCAGCAGCTCGGACAGGAGAAAGAAGTTGACGGATACGCAGTATTTT; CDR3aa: CASSSDRRKKLTDTQYF
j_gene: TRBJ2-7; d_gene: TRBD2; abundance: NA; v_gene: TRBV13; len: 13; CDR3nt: TGTGCCAGCAGCTCCGGGGGAGGGAACGAGCAGTACTTC; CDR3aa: CASSSGGGNEQYF
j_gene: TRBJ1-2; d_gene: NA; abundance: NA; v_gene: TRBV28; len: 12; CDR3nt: TGTGCCAGCAGCGGGAGCGTTTATGGCTACACCTTC; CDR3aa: CASSGSVYGYTF
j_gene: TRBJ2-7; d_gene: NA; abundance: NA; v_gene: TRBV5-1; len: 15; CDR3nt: TGCGCCAGCAGCTTGGGGGCCAACCCGCCCTACGAGCAGTACTTC; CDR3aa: CASSLGANPPYEQYF
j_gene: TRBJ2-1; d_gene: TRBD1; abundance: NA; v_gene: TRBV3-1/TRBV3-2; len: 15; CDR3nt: TGTGCCAGCAGTGGGACAGGGGGCGCGAGGAATGAGCAGTTCTTC; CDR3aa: CASSGTGGARNEQFF
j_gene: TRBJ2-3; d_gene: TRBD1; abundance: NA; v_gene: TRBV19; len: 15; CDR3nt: TGTGCCAGTAGTCTGAGACAGGGGCGCACAGATACGCAGTATTTT; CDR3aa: CASSLRQGRTDTQYF
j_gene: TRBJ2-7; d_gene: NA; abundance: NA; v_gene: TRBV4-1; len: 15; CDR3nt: TGCGCCAGCAGGCGTAACAGGGATCTCTCCTACGAGCAGTACTTC; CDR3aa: CASRRNRDLSYEQYF
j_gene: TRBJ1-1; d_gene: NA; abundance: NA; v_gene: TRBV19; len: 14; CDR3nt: TGTGCCAGCGGACGGGACACAGAGAACACTGAAGCTTTCTTT; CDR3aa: CASGRDTENTEAFF
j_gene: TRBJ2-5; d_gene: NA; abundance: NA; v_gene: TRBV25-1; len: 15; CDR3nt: TGTGCCAGCAGACCGGGGGGCTCATACCAAGAGACCCAGTACTTC; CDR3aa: CASRPGGSYQETQYF
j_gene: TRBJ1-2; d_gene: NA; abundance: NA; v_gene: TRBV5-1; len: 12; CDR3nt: TGCGCCAGCAGCCTAGACAGCTATGGCTACACCTTC; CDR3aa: CASSLDSYGYTF
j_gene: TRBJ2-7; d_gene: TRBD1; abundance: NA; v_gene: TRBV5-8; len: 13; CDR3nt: TGTGCCAGCTTAAGACAGGGGAGCTACGAGCAGTACTTC; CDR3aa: CASLRQGSYEQYF
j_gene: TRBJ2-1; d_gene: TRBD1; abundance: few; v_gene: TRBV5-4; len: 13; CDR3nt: TGTGCCAGCAGCTTTGGACAGGGGAATGAGCAGTTCTTC; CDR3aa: CASSFGQGNEQFF
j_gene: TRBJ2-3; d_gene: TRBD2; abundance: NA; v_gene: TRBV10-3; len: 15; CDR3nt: TGTGCCATCAGTGAAACTAGCGGGAGGACAGATACGCAGTATTTT; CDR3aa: CAISETSGRTDTQYF
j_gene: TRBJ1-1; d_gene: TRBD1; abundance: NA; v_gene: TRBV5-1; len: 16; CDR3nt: TGCGCCAGCAGCTTGGGGCGGGACAGGGGGCGCACTGAAGCTTTCTTT; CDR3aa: CASSLGRDRGRTEAFF
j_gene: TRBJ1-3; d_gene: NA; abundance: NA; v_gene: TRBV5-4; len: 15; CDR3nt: TGTGCCAGCAGCCCTGACAGATACTCTGGAAACACCATATATTTT; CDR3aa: CASSPDRYSGNTIYF
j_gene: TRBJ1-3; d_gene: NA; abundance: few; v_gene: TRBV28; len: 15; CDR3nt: TGTGCCAGCAGTTTGGGAGGGTTCTCTGGAAACACCATATATTTT; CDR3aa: CASSLGGFSGNTIYF
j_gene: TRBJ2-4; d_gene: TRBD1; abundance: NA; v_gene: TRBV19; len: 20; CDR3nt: TGTGCCAGTAGTACCCTACCGGGACAGGGGGATAACATAGCCAAAAACATTCAGTACTTC; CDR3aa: CASSTLPGQGDNIAKNIQYF
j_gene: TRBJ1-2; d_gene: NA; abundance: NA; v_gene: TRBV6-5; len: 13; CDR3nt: TGTGCCACCGCGGTGGGAGCTAACTATGGCTACACCTTC; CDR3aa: CATAVGANYGYTF